The entry below describes one T cell receptor (beta chain). The antigen is unknown. This CDR3 is built from 14 residues. The V gene's germline CDR1 is SGHRS and CDR2 YFSETQ. V dropped 0 bases and J dropped 7; count of bases not matched to a gene: 5. This entry comes from a study of STAT5B mutations in CD4+ large granular lymphocyte leukemia. Findings and limits, study-wide: Main leukemic clonotypes were patient-specific, but 25% appeared at low frequency elsewhere. TRBV06-family usage was enriched in top patient clones (8/27) versus controls (2/35). Without putative leukemic clones, patient CD4-sorted repertoires remained more clonal than healthy CD4+ repertoires.

The method was immunoSEQ multiplex PCR; TCRdb's version includes in-frame clones alone and lacks a portion of them. Of approximately 30,000 clones listed, 76% are singletons. This TCR came from a human donor in good health. Sequencing used CD4+ T cells from blood buffy coats. The chain has TRBV5-1 and TRBJ2-3, with 7 nucleotides matching TRBD2. CDR3 protein: CASSLGGAGYTQYF. The CDR3, as DNA: TGCGCCAGCAGCTTGGGAGGAGCGGGATATACGCAGTATTTT.